Below, one TCR beta chain is given with its context. What it recognizes is unknown. Some second doses came at about 4 weeks and others at about 12 weeks; these were pooled. This specimen comes from a study of T cell responses to AZD1222 COVID-19 vaccine. TCRdb's table, derived via immunoSEQ multiplex PCR, lists solely in-frame clones and lacks some. The table has some 150,000 clones, roughly nine tenths seen once. General study points: Dominant at 160-218 and 743-854, vaccine-associated CD4 TCRs also spanned spike.

Per the germline V gene, CDR1 is SGHRS and CDR2 is YFSETQ. The CDR3 loop spans 15 amino acids. V dropped 8 bases and J dropped 4 bases, with 19 bases sitting between them. This sequence originates from an adult who received the AZD1222 COVID-19 vaccine. The chain joins TRBV5-1 to TRBJ2-1; D not resolved. Sequenced material: peripheral blood, taken 28 days after the second AZD1222 dose. CDR3 sequence reads: CASSGRVAAYNEQFF. CDR3 in DNA: TGCGCCAGTTCCGGACGGGTCGCCGCGTACAATGAGCAGTTCTTC.